This T cell receptor beta chain was documented in a study of CD8 T cells in Susac syndrome. Looking at the study overall: Among the sequenced Susac syndrome patients, roughly 6 had active disease while fewer than 10 were in remission.

The germline gives CDR1 DFQATT, CDR2 SNEGSKA (reference sequence). The CDR3 is 13 residues long. Trimming stripped 7 bases from V and 0 bases from J, with 11 bases between. It was with random hexamers that roughly 0.45 to 1 ug RNA was reverse transcribed. Amplification of TCR beta CDR3 across 54 Vbeta and 13 Jbeta was performed with immunoSEQ multiplex PCR. From the immunoSEQ multiplex PCR reads, TCRdb called clonotypes with MiXCR, one entry per CDR3 protein. The sample has more than 150,000 distinct CDR3 sequences; 95% are singletons. Sequencing of TCR beta covered CD8+ and CD4+ T cells obtained from blood. Recently defined diagnostic criteria for definite or probable disease were fulfilled by Susac syndrome patients.

The receptor was derived from a human donor with Susac syndrome. Sequenced: CD4+ T cells from PBMCs. This chain connects TRBV20-1 to TRBJ2-3; no clear D gene. As DNA, the CDR3 is TGCAGTGAGGCAGATTCTAGCACAGATACGCAGTATTTT. Translating it yields CSEADSSTDTQYF.